This entry lists 2 T cell receptor beta chains sequenced from one sample in a study of shared clonotypes between healthy human individuals (dated by TCRdb to 2018 to 2021). The library was made by the immunoSEQ multiplex PCR assay. TCRdb took this table from immuneACCESS and kept in-frame rearrangements with V and J called. Such tables lack part of the clones; where checked against another copy, unresolved V genes explain under half of the gap, and the rest is unexplained. The sample records over a million clones, 95% to 99% of which are singletons. About 0.45% of the sample comes from the top ten. Material: naive CD4+ T cells sorted from blood. The cell subset or site tag for this specimen amounts to: CD45RA+ positively selected. Receptor source: a man aged 25 to 40 in good health.

The chain carries TRBV27 and TRBJ1-4; D is undetermined. The germline CDR1 and CDR2 sequences are MNHEY and SMNVEV (reference sequence). The CDR3 is 13 amino acids. The V gene lost 3 bases and the J gene lost 2 bases, with 4 bases spanning the gap. This chain's CDR3 is CASSFATNEKLFF. CDR3 in DNA: TGTGCCAGCAGTTTCGCGACTAATGAAAAACTGTTTTTT.

This sequence joins TRBV9 and TRBJ2-7; 8 nucleotides align to TRBD2. Trimming at V came to 0 bases and at J to 6 bases, leaving 8 bases not matched to a gene. The germline gives CDR1 SGDLS, CDR2 YYNGEE. The CDR3 has 15 amino acids. CDR3 amino acids: CASSVGGSGTSEQYF. The CDR3 coding sequence is TGTGCCAGCAGCGTAGGCGGTAGCGGGACTTCCGAGCAGTACTTC.